The TCR beta chain described here comes from a study of T-cell memory formation after mild COVID-19. The wider study: Largely, the TCR clusters proved donor specific. Study results and limitations: Cross-reactive memory apparently joined, as some responding clones appeared in pre-infection memory. Clones that contracted clustered mainly in CM and EM if CD4+ and in EMRA if CD8+.

As regards this clonotype: The antigen remains unidentified.

TCRdb called the 5' RACE reads again in MiXCR, with one record for every CDR3 protein. The table shows 210,000 or so distinct CDR3 sequences, with more than 25% occurring only once. After removal of 7 bases from V and 7 bases from J, the junction contained 13 bases not matched to a gene. The length of the CDR3 is 16 residues. The germline CDR1 and CDR2 sequences are MNHNS and SASEGT. The chain combines TRBV6-1 with TRBJ2-2, with TRBD2 matching over 9 bases. The source material was PBMCs or a T cell subset sorted from them (not recorded which). This sequence was found in an adult woman who had mild COVID-19 (a few samples of this study predate the infection). Cell type and time point are not known. This chain's CDR3 is CASKSERGVFGGELFF. In DNA, the CDR3 is TGTGCCAGCAAATCCGAGCGGGGGGTCTTCGGCGGGGAGCTGTTTTTT.